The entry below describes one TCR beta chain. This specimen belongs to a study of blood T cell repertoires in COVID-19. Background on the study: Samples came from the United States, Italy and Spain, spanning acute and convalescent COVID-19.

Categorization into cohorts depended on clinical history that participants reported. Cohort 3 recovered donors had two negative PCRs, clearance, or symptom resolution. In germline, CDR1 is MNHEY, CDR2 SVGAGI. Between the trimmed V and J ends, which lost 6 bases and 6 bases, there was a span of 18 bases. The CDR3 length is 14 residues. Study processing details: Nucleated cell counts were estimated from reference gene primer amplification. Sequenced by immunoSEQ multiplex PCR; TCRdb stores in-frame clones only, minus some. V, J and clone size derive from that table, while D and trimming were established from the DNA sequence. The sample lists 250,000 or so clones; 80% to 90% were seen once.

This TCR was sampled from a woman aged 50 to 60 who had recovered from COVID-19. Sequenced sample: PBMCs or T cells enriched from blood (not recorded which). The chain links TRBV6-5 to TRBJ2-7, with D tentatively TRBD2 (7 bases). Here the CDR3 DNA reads TGTGCCAGCAGGAACTTGGGGGGGGCGGTCGAGCAGTACTTC. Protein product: CASRNLGGAVEQYF.